Described below is a single T cell receptor (beta chain) sequence and its context. Clones were sequenced by immunoSEQ multiplex PCR, and TCRdb holds only the in-frame ones, with some missing. The repertoire holds 35,000 to 50,000 clones, approximately 88% seen once, with 20% to 25% in the top ten. This sample stems from a study of T cell responses to AZD1222 COVID-19 vaccine. This clonotype was obtained from an adult who received the AZD1222 COVID-19 vaccine. The sequences come from peripheral blood, collected 28 days after the second AZD1222 dose.

This CDR3 is CSVDRTGEAEAFF. DNA for the CDR3: TGCAGCGTTGACCGGACAGGGGAAGCTGAAGCTTTCTTT. The gene calls are TRBV29-1 and TRBJ1-1; 9 bases are a match to TRBD1. The trim removed 3 bases at V and 6 bases at J, leaving 5 bases unmatched. There are 13 residues in the CDR3. The germline gives CDR1 SQVTM, CDR2 ANQGSEA. The full variable domain, completed using reference TRBV29-1 and TRBJ1-1, is SAVISQKPSRDICQRGTSLTIQCQVDSQVTMMFWYRQQPGQSLTLIATANQGSEATYESGFVIDKFPISRPNLTFSTLTVSNMSPEDSSIYLCSVDRTGEAEAFFGQGTRLTVV.